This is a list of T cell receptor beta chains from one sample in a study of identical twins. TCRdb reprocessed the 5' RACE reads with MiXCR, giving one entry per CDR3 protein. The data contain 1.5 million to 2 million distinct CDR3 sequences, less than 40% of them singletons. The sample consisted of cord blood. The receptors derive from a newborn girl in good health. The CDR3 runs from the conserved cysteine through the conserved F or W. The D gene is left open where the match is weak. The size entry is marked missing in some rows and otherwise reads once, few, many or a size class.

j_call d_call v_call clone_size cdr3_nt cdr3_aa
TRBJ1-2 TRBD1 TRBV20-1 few TGCAGTGCTAGAGACCCGACAGGGAATGGCTACACCTTC CSARDPTGNGYTF
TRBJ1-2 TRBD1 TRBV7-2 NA TGTGCCAGCAGCTCCCATATTCGGACAGGGGGCTATGGCTACACCTTC CASSSHIRTGGYGYTF
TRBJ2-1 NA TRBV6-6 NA TGTGACAGCAGTTACGGAGAGACCCAGTTCTTC CDSSYGETQFF
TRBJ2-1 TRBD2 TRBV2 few TGTGCCAGCAGTCCAACTAGCGGGAGGGCAGTAGCGTACAATGAGCAGTTCTTC CASSPTSGRAVAYNEQFF
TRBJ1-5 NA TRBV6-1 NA TGTGCCAGTACCCCACAGGGACGTCGTCAGCCCCAGCATTTT CASTPQGRRQPQHF
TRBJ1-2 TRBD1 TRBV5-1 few TGCGCCAGCAGCAGAGGACCGGGACAGGTGGGCTATGGCTACACCTTC CASSRGPGQVGYGYTF
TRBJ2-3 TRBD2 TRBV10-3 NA TGTGCCATCAGTGCCGCTAGCGGGGCAGATACGCAGTATTTT CAISAASGADTQYF
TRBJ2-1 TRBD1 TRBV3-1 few TGTGCCAGCAGCCACGGCAAGGTGACAGGGAATGAGCAGTTCTTC CASSHGKVTGNEQFF
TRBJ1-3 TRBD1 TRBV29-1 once TGCAGCGTGACAGGGCAAGGTGGAAACACCATATATTTT CSVTGQGGNTIYF
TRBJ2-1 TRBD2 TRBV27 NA TGTGCCAGCGGGCATCGACTAGCGGGAGGTAATGAGCAGTTCTTC CASGHRLAGGNEQFF
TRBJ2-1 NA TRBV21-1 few TGTGCCAGCAGCGATAGCCCTAATGAGCAGTTCTTC CASSDSPNEQFF
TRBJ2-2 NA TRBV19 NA TGTGCCAGTAGTAACAGGCCGACCGGGGAGCTGTTTTTT CASSNRPTGELFF
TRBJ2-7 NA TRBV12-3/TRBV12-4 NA TGTGCCAGCAGTCAATTCTCAACAACGATCTACGAGCAGTACTTC CASSQFSTTIYEQYF
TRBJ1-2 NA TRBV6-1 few TGTGCCAGCAGTGAAGCGACGGGGGACTATGGCTACACCTTC CASSEATGDYGYTF
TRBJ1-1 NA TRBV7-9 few TGTGCCAGCAGCTTAGCCCGGACAGTTGAAGCTTTCTTT CASSLARTVEAFF
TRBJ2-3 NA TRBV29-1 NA TGCAGCGTTGAAGTCCCGGGACACACAGATACGCAGTATTTT CSVEVPGHTDTQYF
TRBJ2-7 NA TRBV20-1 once TGCAGTGCTAGTGGGCGTGGGGGCTACAATGAGCAGTACTTC CSASGRGGYNEQYF
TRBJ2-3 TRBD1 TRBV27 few TGTGCCAGCAGTCCCAGGGGGAACACAGATACGCAGTATTTT CASSPRGNTDTQYF
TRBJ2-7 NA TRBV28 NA TGTGCCAGCAGTTTAACAGTTTCCTACGAGCGGTACTTC CASSLTVSYERYF
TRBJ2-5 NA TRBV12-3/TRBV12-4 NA TGTGCCAGCAGTTTTCGAAGACAGATCCAACAAGAGACCCAGTACTTC CASSFRRQIQQETQYF
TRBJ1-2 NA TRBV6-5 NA TGTGCCAGCAGTTCCCCTCGGGTTGGCTACACCTTC CASSSPRVGYTF
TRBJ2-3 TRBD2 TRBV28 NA TGTGCCAGCAGCCAGACGACTAGCGGGAGTTGGGATACGCAGTATTTT CASSQTTSGSWDTQYF
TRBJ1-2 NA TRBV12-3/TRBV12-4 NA TGTGCCAGCACCACGGAAGGCTATGGCTACACCTTC CASTTEGYGYTF
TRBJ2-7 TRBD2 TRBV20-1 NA TGCAGTGCTAGAGAGAAGGGCGGGAGTTACAATGAGCAGTACTTC CSAREKGGSYNEQYF
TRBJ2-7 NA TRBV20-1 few TGCAGTGTAAGCGAAACCTACGAGCAGTACTTC CSVSETYEQYF
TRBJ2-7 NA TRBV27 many TGTGCCAGCAGTTTATCGGCCCCAAATAGGGAGCAGTACTTC CASSLSAPNREQYF
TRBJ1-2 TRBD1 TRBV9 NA TGTGCCAGCAGCGCGCGGACAGGGTGGAATGGCTACACCTTC CASSARTGWNGYTF
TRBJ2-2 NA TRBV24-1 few TGTGCCACCAGTGCCCCAGGGGGGGACACCGGGGAGCTGTTTTTT CATSAPGGDTGELFF
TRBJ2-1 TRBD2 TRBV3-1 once TGTGCCAGCAGCCAACTAGCGGGAGGGCTTTCGTTCTTC CASSQLAGGLSFF
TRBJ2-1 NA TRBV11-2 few TGTGCCAGCAGCTTCCCCCCCACCGGGTCCTACAATGAGCAGTTCTTC CASSFPPTGSYNEQFF
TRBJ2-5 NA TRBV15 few TGTGCCACCAGCACCAGGGCACGGGAGACCCAGTACTTC CATSTRARETQYF
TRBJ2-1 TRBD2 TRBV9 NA TGTGCCAGCAGCGGGACGTTAGCGGGCGCCCCCTACAATGAGCAGTTCTTC CASSGTLAGAPYNEQFF
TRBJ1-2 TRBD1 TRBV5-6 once TGTGCCAGCAGCACAATAAACGACAGGGTCGGGGGCTATGGCTACACCTTC CASSTINDRVGGYGYTF
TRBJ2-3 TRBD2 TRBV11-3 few TGTGCCAGCAGCTTGCGGGGGAGCACTAGCACAGATACGCAGTATTTT CASSLRGSTSTDTQYF
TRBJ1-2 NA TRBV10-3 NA TGTGCCATCAGTGAGCTCCAGGGCTTCTATAGCTACACCTTC CAISELQGFYSYTF
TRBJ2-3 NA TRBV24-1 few TGTGCCACCAGTGATCCCAACAGAGATACGCAGTATTTT CATSDPNRDTQYF
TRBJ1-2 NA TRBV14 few TGTGCCAGCAGGAATTCAGTCTATGGCTACACCTTC CASRNSVYGYTF
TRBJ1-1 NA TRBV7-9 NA TGTGCCAGCAGCTTAGCGGAAGGAGTCGGGGCTTTCTTT CASSLAEGVGAFF
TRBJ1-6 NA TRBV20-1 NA TGCAGTGCTAGAGCCAGGAACAGGGAAGGTAGTTCACCCCTCCACTTT CSARARNREGSSPLHF
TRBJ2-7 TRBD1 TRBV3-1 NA TGTGCCAGCAGCCAAGTCCCCGGGACAGGGGGTTCCTACGAGCAGTACTTC CASSQVPGTGGSYEQYF
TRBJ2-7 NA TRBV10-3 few TGTGCCATCAGTGAGGTCGGGACCCCACCCGAGCAGTACTTC CAISEVGTPPEQYF